A single sample gave rise to the 3 T cell receptor beta chains below, sequenced in a study of response to subunit inactivated influenza vaccine. TCRdb passed the RT-PCR reads through MiXCR, listing each CDR3 protein once. The sample shows hundreds of thousands of distinct CDR3 sequences, less than 8% of them seen only once. Specimen: PBMCs from blood, collected about 23 months after vaccination. The receptors come from a man between 45 and 75 years old who received an inactivated influenza vaccine.

The V call is TRBV29-1, the J call TRBJ1-2; D remains ambiguous. Germline V CDR1 and CDR2: SQVTM, ANQGSEA. This CDR3 is built from 11 residues. The V end lost 2 bases, the J end lost 6 bases, and 7 bases lay between the germline ends. CDR3 sequence: CSVERGDGYTF. CDR3 nucleotide sequence: TGCAGCGTTGAACGGGGAGATGGCTACACCTTC. Full variable domain (outside the CDR3, taken from reference TRBV29-1 and TRBJ1-2): SAVISQKPSRDICQRGTSLTIQCQVDSQVTMMFWYRQQPGQSLTLIATANQGSEATYESGFVIDKFPISRPNLTFSTLTVSNMSPEDSSIYLCSVERGDGYTFGSGTRLTVV.

The sample holds a few counts of this clonotype. CDR3: CASTPRPGQGGDTQYF. The CDR3 DNA follows: TGTGCCAGCACCCCCCGACCGGGACAGGGGGGAGATACGCAGTATTTT. This chain connects TRBV9 to TRBJ2-3; 11 bases line up with TRBD1. The CDR3 covers 16 residues. CDR1 is SGDLS, CDR2 YYNGEE, per germline. The V segment lost 6 bases and the J segment 5 bases; nucleotides outside the gene matches: 11. Drawing the rest from reference TRBV9 and TRBJ2-3, the complete variable domain is DSGVTQTPKHLITATGQRVTLRCSPRSGDLSVYWYQQSLDQGLQFLIQYYNGEERAKGNILERFSAQQFPDLHSELNLSSLELGDSALYFCASTPRPGQGGDTQYFGPGTRLTVL.

The rearrangement links TRBV20-1 to TRBJ2-7; D might be TRBD1 (5 bases). V was pared by 6 bases and J by 3 bases, with 18 bases between. Per germline, CDR1 DFQATT and CDR2 SNEGSKA (reference sequence). The CDR3 sequence is 14 residues long. CDR3 sequence reads: CSALDSATYYEQYF. The CDR3 DNA reads TGCAGTGCCTTAGACAGCGCCACGTACTACGAGCAGTACTTC.